The rows below give T cell receptor beta chains drawn from one sample of a study of OX40 agonist ivuxolimab in advanced cancers. Sequencing used immunoSEQ multiplex PCR; TCRdb keeps in-frame clones, though not all of them. The sample lists approximately 20,000 clones; approximately 86% were seen once. Sequenced material: CD4+ or CD8+ T cells sorted from blood, taken in a trial of the OX40 agonist ivuxolimab. These receptor sequences come from an adult with an advanced solid tumor such as melanoma, head and neck, liver or kidney cancer. Both conserved end residues are part of each CDR3. The order of the fields is clone size, D gene, V gene, J gene, CDR3 DNA, CDR3 protein. A D gene is named only where the DNA matches it firmly. Size is omitted from some rows. Given values are once, few, many or a class for expanded clones.

abundance: once
d_gene: -
v_gene: TRBV9
j_gene: TRBJ2-3
CDR3nt: TGTGCCAGCAGCGTAGTGTTTCCAGATACGCAGTATTTT
CDR3aa: CASSVVFPDTQYF

abundance: -
d_gene: -
v_gene: TRBV28
j_gene: TRBJ2-7
CDR3nt: TGTGCCAGCAGTTTGGGTCCAAGCTACGAGCAGTACTTC
CDR3aa: CASSLGPSYEQYF

abundance: -
d_gene: -
v_gene: TRBV6-4
j_gene: TRBJ2-3
CDR3nt: TGTGCCAGCAGCCATTCAGATACGCAGTATTTT
CDR3aa: CASSHSDTQYF

abundance: few
d_gene: TRBD1
v_gene: TRBV19
j_gene: TRBJ1-1
CDR3nt: TGTGCCAGTAGGTCCGGGACAGGGGGCTTGAACACTGAAGCTTTCTTT
CDR3aa: CASRSGTGGLNTEAFF

abundance: once
d_gene: TRBD1
v_gene: TRBV11-2
j_gene: TRBJ1-1
CDR3nt: TGTGCCAGCAGCTCTCACAGGGGGGAAGCTTTCTTT
CDR3aa: CASSSHRGEAFF

abundance: -
d_gene: -
v_gene: TRBV19
j_gene: TRBJ1-5
CDR3nt: TGTGCCAGTAGTATAGGGGTAGGGCGGAACGTTTTCAATCAGCCCCAGCATTTT
CDR3aa: CASSIGVGRNVFNQPQHF

abundance: -
d_gene: TRBD1
v_gene: TRBV27
j_gene: TRBJ1-2
CDR3nt: TGTGCCAGCAGTTCGACAGGGAATATCTATGGCTACACCTTC
CDR3aa: CASSSTGNIYGYTF

abundance: -
d_gene: -
v_gene: TRBV10-1
j_gene: TRBJ2-7
CDR3nt: TGCGCCAGCAGTGGCACCCGGGACGCCCGAGGGGACGAGCAGTACTTC
CDR3aa: CASSGTRDARGDEQYF

abundance: few
d_gene: TRBD1
v_gene: TRBV2
j_gene: TRBJ1-4
CDR3nt: TGTGCCACCTCCGGGACAGCCGACCTTTTACTGTTTTTT
CDR3aa: CATSGTADLLLFF

abundance: -
d_gene: -
v_gene: TRBV11-3
j_gene: TRBJ2-1
CDR3nt: TGTGCCAGCAGCTTAGGGGGAGGATTGTTAAGTGAGCAGTTCTTC
CDR3aa: CASSLGGGLLSEQFF

abundance: -
d_gene: -
v_gene: TRBV29-1
j_gene: TRBJ1-1
CDR3nt: TGCAGCGTTGTCGCGGGGGGCTGGGCTGAAGCTTTCTTT
CDR3aa: CSVVAGGWAEAFF

abundance: -
d_gene: TRBD2
v_gene: TRBV6-1
j_gene: TRBJ2-7
CDR3nt: TGTGCCAGCAGTGAAGCGTGGGGAGGGACCTACGAGCAGTACTTC
CDR3aa: CASSEAWGGTYEQYF

abundance: many
d_gene: TRBD1
v_gene: TRBV4-3
j_gene: TRBJ2-7
CDR3nt: TGCGCCAGCAGCCAAGATCGGACAGGGACCCTTAGCGAGCAGTACTTC
CDR3aa: CASSQDRTGTLSEQYF

abundance: medium-sized
d_gene: -
v_gene: TRBV5-4
j_gene: TRBJ2-1
CDR3nt: TGTGCCAGCAGCTTGGCCGCGGACAATGAGCAGTTCTTC
CDR3aa: CASSLAADNEQFF

abundance: -
d_gene: TRBD2
v_gene: TRBV19
j_gene: TRBJ2-1
CDR3nt: TGTGCCAGTAGTCCCGGACTAGCGGCGAGCTCCTACAATGAGCAGTTCTTC
CDR3aa: CASSPGLAASSYNEQFF